These 22 T cell receptor beta chains originate from one sample sequenced in a study of Ad26.COV2.S vaccination and SARS-CoV-2 variants. The data were produced by immunoSEQ multiplex PCR, yet TCRdb's version contains in-frame clones alone and is incomplete. The sample has about 280,000 clones; approximately 89% are singletons. Described treatment: 19 received Ad26.COV2.S at low or high dose, single or two shots; about five received placebo; per-sample allocation not given. Sampling happened 63 days after the first vaccine or placebo injection. The sequencing here drew on peripheral blood, taken in a trial of Ad26.COV2.S vaccine versus placebo. These receptors were obtained from a person aged 18-60 years who received the Ad26.COV2.S COVID-19 vaccine or a placebo.

This clone has just one count. The chain combines TRBV30 with TRBJ2-7; TRBD1 aligns across 10 bases. V lost 7 bases to trimming and J lost 5 bases; unmatched junction nucleotides: 8. The CDR3 contains 13 residues. Looked up from germline, CDR1 is GTSNPN and CDR2 is SVGIG (reference sequence). Here the CDR3 reads CALNRDRGNEQYF. The DNA for the CDR3 is TGTGCCTTAAACCGGGACAGGGGCAACGAGCAGTACTTC.

The chain couples TRBV10-3 to TRBJ2-6; D is undetermined. The CDR3 consists of 14 residues. Germline V lookup: CDR1 ENHRY, CDR2 SYGVKD. Trimming removed 2 bases at V and 0 bases at J, with 2 bases between. CDR3 DNA: TGTGCCATCAGTGAGCGCTCTGGGGCCAACGTCCTGACTTTC. This sequence encodes CAISERSGANVLTF.

The J gene is TRBJ2-2, the V gene TRBV18; 9 nucleotides align to TRBD2. CDR1 and CDR2 (germline): KGHSH, LQKENI. V shed 5 bases and J 0 bases; nucleotides not matched to a gene: 13. CDR3 length: 19 residues. The CDR3 protein is CASSTSASGESSNTGELFF. The CDR3 region has the DNA TGTGCCAGCTCAACCAGCGCTAGCGGGGAATCGTCGAACACCGGGGAGCTGTTTTTT.

This chain joins TRBV6-5 and TRBJ1-2; weak D call: TRBD1 (5 bases). The V and J ends lost 6 bases and 6 bases respectively, with 17 bases between them. Germline V gene data show CDR1 as MNHEY and CDR2 as SVGAGI. The CDR3 runs to 14 residues. CDR3 protein: CASSPDRGTNGYTF. CDR3 in DNA: TGTGCCAGCAGCCCCGACCGGGGGACCAATGGCTACACCTTC.

The CDR3 loop reads CASRPNYNEQFF. The CDR3, as DNA: TGTGCCAGCAGACCGAATTACAATGAGCAGTTCTTC. The chain recombines TRBV6-5 with TRBJ2-1; D is undetermined. This CDR3 contains 12 residues. CDR1 MNHEY and CDR2 SVGAGI come from the germline V gene. V was pared by 6 bases and J by 4 bases, with 7 bases between.

The chain has TRBV2 and TRBJ1-2; TRBD1 matches at 9 bases. The CDR3 totals 14 residues. Germline loops: CDR1 SNHLY, CDR2 FYNNEI. J gave up 7 bases and V 8 bases, and 11 bases lay outside the gene matches. The DNA of the CDR3 is TGTGCCAGCCCTTCGGACAGGGGCCTGGCTGGCTACACCTTC. It specifies CASPSDRGLAGYTF.

Comments on this clone: Other DNA sequences within the sample encode an identical CDR3. V usage is TRBV2 and J usage is TRBJ1-4; 8 nucleotides line up with TRBD1. Unmatched junction bases numbered 4, after V lost 4 bases and J lost 0 bases. This CDR3 region has 16 residues. The germline CDR1 and CDR2 sequences are SNHLY and FYNNEI. The CDR3 protein is CASSGGQAATNEKLFF. The CDR3 bases are TGTGCCAGCAGTGGGGGACAGGCTGCAACTAATGAAAAACTGTTTTTT.

The V call is TRBV12-5, the J call TRBJ2-7, with D uncertain. The V gene lost 2 bases and the J gene lost 4 bases, with 6 bases spanning the gap. The germline V gene has CDR1 LGHNT and CDR2 FRNRAP. This CDR3 is 12 amino acids long. CDR3 nucleotide sequence: TGTGCTAGTGGTTTGACTACGTACGAGCAGTACTTC. It encodes CASGLTTYEQYF.

The rearrangement joins TRBV4-2 to TRBJ1-6; TRBD1 is a possible D gene (6 bases). Germline V gene data show CDR1 as LGHNA and CDR2 as YNFKEQ. CDR3 length: 16 residues. Trimming pared 5 bases from V and 6 bases from J, leaving 17 bases between. CDR3 DNA: TGTGCCAGCAGCTTGGGGGCAGGCGAGGGTAATTCACCCCTCCACTTT. Its protein is CASSLGAGEGNSPLHF.

This clone was picked up a small number of times. The rearrangement uses TRBV6-5 and TRBJ1-2; TRBD1 is a possible D gene (5 bases). The CDR3 is made up of 14 amino acids. Germline V gene data show CDR1 as MNHEY and CDR2 as SVGAGI. V was pared by 6 bases and J by 6 bases, with 17 bases between. The CDR3 coding sequence is TGTGCCAGCAGGGTAGCAGTGGGACCGGATGGCTACACCTTC. It translates to CASRVAVGPDGYTF.

This clone was counted once. V usage is TRBV15 and J usage is TRBJ1-4, with 7 bases aligning to TRBD1. In germline, CDR1 is LNHNV, CDR2 YYDKDF (reference sequence). V lost 1 base to trimming and J lost 8 bases; unmatched junction nucleotides: 7. The CDR3 is 15 amino acids. The CDR3 DNA is TGTGCCACCAGCAGAGCCGGGACAGTGGTCGAAAAACTGTTTTTT. Translation: CATSRAGTVVEKLFF.

The gene calls are TRBV9 and TRBJ2-2; D might be TRBD1 or TRBD2, each matching 5 bases. V lost 0 bases and J lost 4, with 13 bases in between. CDR3 size: 16 residues. Germline CDR1 SGDLS, CDR2 YYNGEE. This CDR3 is CASSVGGAPGTGELFF. CDR3 nucleotides: TGTGCCAGCAGCGTAGGAGGGGCCCCGGGCACCGGGGAGCTGTTTTTT.

This sequence joins TRBV5-8 and TRBJ2-1, with TRBD1 matching 7 bases. Germline values: CDR1 SGHTS, CDR2 YDEGEE. Unmatched junction bases numbered 17, after V lost 7 bases and J lost 10 bases. The CDR3 runs 15 residues. The CDR3: CASPLFGTVIREQFF. The DNA of the CDR3 is TGTGCCAGCCCCTTGTTCGGGACAGTGATTCGGGAGCAGTTCTTC. Using reference TRBV5-8 and TRBJ2-1 for the parts outside the CDR3, the full variable domain is EAGVTQSPTHLIKTRGQQATLRCSPISGHTSVYWYQQALGLGLQFLLWYDEGEERNRGNFPPRFSGRQFPNYSSELNVNALELEDSALYLCASPLFGTVIREQFFGPGTRLTVL.

The rearrangement uses TRBV27 and TRBJ2-7; D call uncertain. Per germline, CDR1 MNHEY and CDR2 SMNVEV (reference sequence). V was trimmed by 7 bases and J by 5 bases, leaving 6 bases between them. This CDR3 has 10 residues. This CDR3 is CASIPHEQYF. DNA of the CDR3: TGTGCCAGCATCCCCCACGAGCAGTACTTC.

This chain links TRBV10-2 with TRBJ1-2, with 10 bases fitting TRBD1. The CDR3 length is 17 residues. Germline CDR1 is WSHSY and CDR2 is SAAADI. V was clipped by 8 bases and J by 8 bases; unmatched bases: 20. Here the CDR3 DNA reads TGCGCCAGCCTGAGACGGGACAGGGGTTACACCGAGTCAGGCTACACCTTC. It yields the protein CASLRRDRGYTESGYTF.

This clone was seen only a few times. This chain joins TRBV28 and TRBJ1-1; 9 bases fit TRBD1. The V and J ends lost 5 bases and 3 bases, in that order; junction bases with no gene match: 7. Germline values: CDR1 MDHEN, CDR2 SYDVKM. The CDR3 extends over 15 amino acids. The CDR3 DNA follows: TGTGCCAGCAGTCCACCCACAGGGGGCGACACTGAAGCTTTCTTT. This translates into CASSPPTGGDTEAFF.

The V call is TRBV12-3 or TRBV12-4, the J call TRBJ2-3; D is ambiguous. Trimming left V 3 bases short and J 10 bases short, with 8 bases between. The CDR3 extends over 11 amino acids. CDR3 amino acids: CASSLGMAQYF. Here the CDR3 DNA reads TGTGCCAGCAGTTTGGGAATGGCGCAGTATTTT.

The chain couples TRBV30 to TRBJ1-3, with D perhaps TRBD1 (5 bases). CDR3 length: 15 amino acids. CDR1 and CDR2 from the germline V gene are GTSNPN and SVGIG (reference sequence). V was cut by 3 bases and J by 2 bases, with 14 bases left in between. The CDR3 region is CAWSWPGTTGNTIYF. The CDR3, as DNA: TGTGCCTGGAGCTGGCCAGGGACTACTGGAAACACCATATATTTT.

This clone has just one count. This chain connects TRBV28 to TRBJ2-1; D is unclear. CDR3 length: 14 residues. The V end was cut by 4 bases, the J end by 6 bases, with 13 bases between. Germline V CDR1 and CDR2: MDHEN, SYDVKM. CDR3 sequence: CASSWFSGFNEQFF. The CDR3 DNA reads as TGTGCCAGCAGTTGGTTCAGTGGTTTCAATGAGCAGTTCTTC.

The rearrangement uses TRBV5-1 and TRBJ2-5, with 9 bases aligning to TRBD1. The length of the CDR3 is 14 residues. The V gene end was trimmed by 7 bases and the J gene end by 5 bases; junction bases not matched to a gene: 9. The germline gives CDR1 SGHRS, CDR2 YFSETQ. CDR3 sequence (DNA): TGCGCCAGCGGTACAGGGGGCTTGACTGAGACCCAGTACTTC. It translates to CASGTGGLTETQYF.

This clone appeared a few times. The rearrangement links TRBV6-4 to TRBJ2-3, with D possibly TRBD2 on 6 matching bases. Germline V gene sequence: CDR1 MRHNA, CDR2 SNTAGT. The CDR3 totals 15 residues. V was trimmed by 5 bases and J by 2 bases, leaving 14 bases between them. The CDR3 DNA reads TGTGCCAGCAGTCGATTGGGGGAGGTCACAGATACGCAGTATTTT. This translates into CASSRLGEVTDTQYF.

The chain joins TRBV19 to TRBJ2-7, with 7 bases fitting TRBD2. Trimming at V came to 6 bases and at J to 3 bases, leaving 2 bases not matched to a gene. CDR1 and CDR2 from the germline V gene are LNHDA and SQIVND (reference sequence). The CDR3 has 12 amino acids. The CDR3 DNA sequence: TGTGCCAGTAGGGGCGGGGGCTACGAGCAGTACTTC. This gives the protein CASRGGGYEQYF.